This T cell receptor beta chain was retrieved from a study of CD8 T cells in Susac syndrome. Random-hexamer reverse transcription was applied to about 0.5 to 1 ug RNA. A multiplex approach, immunoSEQ multiplex PCR, amplified TCR beta CDR3 across 54 Vbeta and 13 Jbeta. One entry per CDR3 protein, called by TCRdb with MiXCR from the immunoSEQ multiplex PCR reads. The table lists 180,000 or so distinct CDR3 sequences, nearly 95% of them singletons. V dropped 2 bases and J dropped 5 bases, with 9 bases sitting between them. Germline V gene data show CDR1 as GTSNPN and CDR2 as SVGIG (reference sequence). There are 12 residues in the CDR3.

Sequenced: CD4+ T cells from PBMCs. This clonotype was obtained from a human donor with multiple sclerosis. This chain links TRBV30 with TRBJ1-2; the D gene is possibly TRBD1 (6 bases). CDR3 protein: CAWSTGRYGYTF. For the CDR3, the DNA is TGTGCCTGGAGTACAGGGAGGTATGGCTACACCTTC.